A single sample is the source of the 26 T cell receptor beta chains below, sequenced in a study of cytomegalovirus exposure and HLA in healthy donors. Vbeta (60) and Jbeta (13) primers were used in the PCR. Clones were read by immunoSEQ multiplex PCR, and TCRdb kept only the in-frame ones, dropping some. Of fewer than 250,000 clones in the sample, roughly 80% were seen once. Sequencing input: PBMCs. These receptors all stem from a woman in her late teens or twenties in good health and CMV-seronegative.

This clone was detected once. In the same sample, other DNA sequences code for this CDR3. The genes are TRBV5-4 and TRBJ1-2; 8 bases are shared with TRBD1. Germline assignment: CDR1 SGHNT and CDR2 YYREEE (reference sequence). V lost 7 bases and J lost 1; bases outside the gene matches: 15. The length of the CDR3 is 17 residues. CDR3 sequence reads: CASLPQDRDKFNYGYTF. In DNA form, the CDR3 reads TGTGCCAGCTTGCCTCAGGACAGGGACAAATTTAACTATGGCTACACCTTC.

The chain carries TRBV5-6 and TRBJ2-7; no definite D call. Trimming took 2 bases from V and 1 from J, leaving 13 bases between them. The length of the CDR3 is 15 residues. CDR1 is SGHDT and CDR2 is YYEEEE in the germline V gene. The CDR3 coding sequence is TGTGCCAGCAGCTTATTGCGCACCATTTCCTACGAGCAGTACTTC. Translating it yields CASSLLRTISYEQYF.

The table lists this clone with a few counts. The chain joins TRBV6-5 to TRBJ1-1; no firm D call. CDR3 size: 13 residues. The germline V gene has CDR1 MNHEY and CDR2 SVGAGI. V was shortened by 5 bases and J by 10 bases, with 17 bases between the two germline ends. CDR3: CASSPGQEVGAFF. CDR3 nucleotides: TGTGCCAGCAGTCCCGGGCAGGAGGTCGGAGCTTTCTTT.

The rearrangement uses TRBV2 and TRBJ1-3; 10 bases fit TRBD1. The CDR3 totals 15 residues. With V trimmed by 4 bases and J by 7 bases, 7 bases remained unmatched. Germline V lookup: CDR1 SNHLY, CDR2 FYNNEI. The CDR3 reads CASSAPGQGFNTIYF. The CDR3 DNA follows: TGTGCCAGCAGTGCCCCGGGACAGGGGTTTAACACCATATATTTT.

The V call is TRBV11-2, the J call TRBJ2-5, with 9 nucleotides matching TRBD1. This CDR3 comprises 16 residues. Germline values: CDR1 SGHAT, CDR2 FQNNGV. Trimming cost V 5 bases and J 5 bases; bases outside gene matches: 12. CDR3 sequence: CASSPYRDRVLETQYF. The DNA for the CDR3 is TGTGCCAGCAGCCCTTACCGGGACAGGGTTCTGGAGACCCAGTACTTC.

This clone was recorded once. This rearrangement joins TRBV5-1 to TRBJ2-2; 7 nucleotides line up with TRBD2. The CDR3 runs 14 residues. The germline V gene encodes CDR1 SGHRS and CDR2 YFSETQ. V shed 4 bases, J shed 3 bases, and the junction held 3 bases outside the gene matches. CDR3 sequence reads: CASSDREDTGELFF. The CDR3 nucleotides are TGCGCCAGCAGCGACCGGGAGGACACCGGGGAGCTGTTTTTT.

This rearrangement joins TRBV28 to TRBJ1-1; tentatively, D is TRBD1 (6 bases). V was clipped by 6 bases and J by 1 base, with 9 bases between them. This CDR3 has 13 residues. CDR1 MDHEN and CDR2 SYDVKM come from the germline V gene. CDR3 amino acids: CASSSRGNTEAFF. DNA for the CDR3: TGTGCCAGCAGCTCCAGGGGGAACACTGAAGCTTTCTTT.

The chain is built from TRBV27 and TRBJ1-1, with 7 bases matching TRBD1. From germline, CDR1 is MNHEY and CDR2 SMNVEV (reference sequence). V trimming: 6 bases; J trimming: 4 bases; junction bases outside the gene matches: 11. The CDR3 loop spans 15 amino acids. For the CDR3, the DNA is TGTGCCAGCAGCCTTATCAGGGGGAAGGGCACTGAAGCTTTCTTT. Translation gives CASSLIRGKGTEAFF.

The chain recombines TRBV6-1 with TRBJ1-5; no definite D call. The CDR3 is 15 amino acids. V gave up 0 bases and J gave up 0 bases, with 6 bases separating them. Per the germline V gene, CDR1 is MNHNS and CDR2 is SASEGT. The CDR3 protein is CASSEATYSNQPQHF. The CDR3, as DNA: TGTGCCAGCAGTGAAGCCACTTATAGCAATCAGCCCCAGCATTTT.

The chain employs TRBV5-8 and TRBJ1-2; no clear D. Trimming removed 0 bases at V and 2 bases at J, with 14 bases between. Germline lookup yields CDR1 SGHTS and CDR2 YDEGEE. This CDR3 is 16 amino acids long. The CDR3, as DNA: TGTGCCAGCAGCTTGGTAGGCAGCCCGGGGAACTATGGCTACACCTTC. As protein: CASSLVGSPGNYGYTF. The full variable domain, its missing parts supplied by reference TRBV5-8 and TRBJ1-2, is EAGVTQSPTHLIKTRGQQATLRCSPISGHTSVYWYQQALGLGLQFLLWYDEGEERNRGNFPPRFSGRQFPNYSSELNVNALELEDSALYLCASSLVGSPGNYGYTFGSGTRLTVV.

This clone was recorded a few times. The CDR3 spells CASSPLAGGQETQYF. CDR3 nucleotides: TGTGCCAGCAGCCCACTAGCGGGGGGCCAAGAGACCCAGTACTTC. The chain has TRBV6-1 and TRBJ2-5; 12 positions match TRBD2. This CDR3 spans 15 amino acids. The V gene end was trimmed by 6 bases and the J gene end by 1 base; junction bases not matched to a gene: 3. Germline CDR1 and CDR2: MNHNS and SASEGT.

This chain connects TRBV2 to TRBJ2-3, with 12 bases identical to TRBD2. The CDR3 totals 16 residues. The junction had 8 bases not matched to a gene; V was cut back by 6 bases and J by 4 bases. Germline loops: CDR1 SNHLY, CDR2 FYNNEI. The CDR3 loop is CASRWTSGTYADTQYF. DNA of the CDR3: TGTGCCAGCAGATGGACTAGCGGGACGTACGCAGATACGCAGTATTTT.

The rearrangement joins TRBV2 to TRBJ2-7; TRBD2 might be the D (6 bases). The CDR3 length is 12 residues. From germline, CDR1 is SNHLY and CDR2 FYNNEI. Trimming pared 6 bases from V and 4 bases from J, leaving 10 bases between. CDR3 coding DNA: TGTGCCAGCAGCTTTGGGGGGTACGAGCAGTACTTC. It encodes CASSFGGYEQYF.

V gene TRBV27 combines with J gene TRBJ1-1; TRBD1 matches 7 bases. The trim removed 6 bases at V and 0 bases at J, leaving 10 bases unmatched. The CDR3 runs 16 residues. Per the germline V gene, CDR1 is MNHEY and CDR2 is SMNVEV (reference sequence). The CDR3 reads CASSPDRAPMNTEAFF. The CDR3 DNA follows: TGTGCCAGCAGCCCCGACAGGGCTCCCATGAACACTGAAGCTTTCTTT.

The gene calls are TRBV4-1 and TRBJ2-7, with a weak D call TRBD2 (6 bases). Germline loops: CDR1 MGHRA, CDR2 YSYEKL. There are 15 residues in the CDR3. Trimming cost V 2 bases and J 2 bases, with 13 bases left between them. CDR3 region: CASSQLASQPYEQYF. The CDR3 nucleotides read TGCGCCAGCAGCCAACTAGCGTCGCAGCCCTACGAGCAGTACTTC.

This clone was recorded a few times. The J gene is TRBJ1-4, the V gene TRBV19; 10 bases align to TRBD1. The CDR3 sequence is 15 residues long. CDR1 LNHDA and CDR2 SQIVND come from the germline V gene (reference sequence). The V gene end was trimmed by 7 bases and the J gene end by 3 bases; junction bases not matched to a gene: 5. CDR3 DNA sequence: TGTGCCAGTACGGACAGGGGGGAAGCTAATGAAAAACTGTTTTTT. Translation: CASTDRGEANEKLFF.

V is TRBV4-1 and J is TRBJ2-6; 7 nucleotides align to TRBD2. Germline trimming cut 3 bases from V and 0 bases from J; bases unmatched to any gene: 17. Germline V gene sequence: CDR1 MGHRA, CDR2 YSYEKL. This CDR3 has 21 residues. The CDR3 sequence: CASSQGGFRGWKGSGANVLTF. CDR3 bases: TGCGCCAGCAGCCAGGGGGGGTTCCGGGGCTGGAAAGGCTCTGGGGCCAACGTCCTGACTTTC.

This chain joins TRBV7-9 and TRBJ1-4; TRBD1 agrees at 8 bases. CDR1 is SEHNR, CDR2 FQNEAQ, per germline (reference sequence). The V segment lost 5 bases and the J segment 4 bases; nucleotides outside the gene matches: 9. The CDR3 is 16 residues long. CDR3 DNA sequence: TGTGCCAGCAGCGCTCTGACAGGGGCGTTTAATGAAAAACTGTTTTTT. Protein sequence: CASSALTGAFNEKLFF.

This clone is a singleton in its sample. The CDR3 spells CASSYAYHSVREISYNEQFF. The CDR3 DNA reads as TGTGCCAGCAGCTATGCTTACCATAGCGTGCGGGAAATCTCCTACAATGAGCAGTTCTTC. This sequence joins TRBV11-3 and TRBJ2-1, with a possible D match to TRBD2 (6 bases). CDR3 size: 20 residues. Looked up from germline, CDR1 is SGHNT and CDR2 is YENEEA. Between the trimmed V and J ends, which lost 4 bases and 0 bases, there was a span of 25 bases.

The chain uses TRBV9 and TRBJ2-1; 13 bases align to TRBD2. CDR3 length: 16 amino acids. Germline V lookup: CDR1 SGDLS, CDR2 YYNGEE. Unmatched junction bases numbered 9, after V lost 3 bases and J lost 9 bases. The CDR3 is CASSARTSGSRSEQFF. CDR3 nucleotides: TGTGCCAGCAGCGCAAGGACTAGCGGGAGTAGGAGTGAGCAGTTCTTC.

CDR3 nucleotides: TGCGCCAGCGTGGCTAGCGGGGGCACCGGGGAGCTGTTTTTT. This gives the protein CASVASGGTGELFF. The chain combines TRBV4-1 with TRBJ2-2, with 10 bases aligning to TRBD2. V gave up 8 bases and J gave up 4 bases; unmatched junction bases: 4. From germline, CDR1 is MGHRA and CDR2 YSYEKL. CDR3 length: 14 amino acids.

The CDR3 nucleotides read TGTGCCAGCTCACCCCCCTCAGGGGCTAGCTCCTACGAGCAGTACTTC. The encoded protein is CASSPPSGASSYEQYF. The rearrangement uses TRBV18 and TRBJ2-7; possible D gene TRBD1, 6 bases. The germline CDR1 and CDR2 sequences are KGHSH and LQKENI. The CDR3 covers 16 residues. V was trimmed by 3 bases and J by 0 bases, leaving 15 bases between them.

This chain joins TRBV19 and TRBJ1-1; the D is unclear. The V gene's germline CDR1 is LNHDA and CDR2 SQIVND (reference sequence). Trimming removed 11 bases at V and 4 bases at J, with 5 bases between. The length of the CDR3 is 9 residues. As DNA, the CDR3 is TGTGCCTCGGGCACTGAAGCTTTCTTT. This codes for CASGTEAFF.

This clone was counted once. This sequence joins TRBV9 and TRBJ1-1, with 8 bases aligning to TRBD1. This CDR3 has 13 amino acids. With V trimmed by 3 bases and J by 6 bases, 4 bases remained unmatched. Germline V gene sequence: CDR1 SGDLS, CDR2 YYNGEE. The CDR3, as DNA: TGTGCCAGCAGCGGCGCCAGGGGGCCTGAAGCTTTCTTT. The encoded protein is CASSGARGPEAFF.

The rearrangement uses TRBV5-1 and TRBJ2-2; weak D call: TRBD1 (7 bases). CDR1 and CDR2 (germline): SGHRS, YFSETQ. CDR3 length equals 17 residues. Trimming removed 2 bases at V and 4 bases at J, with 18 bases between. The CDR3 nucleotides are TGCGCCAGCAGCTTCGTCAGGGGGGTTGTGGGCACCGGGGAGCTGTTTTTT. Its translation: CASSFVRGVVGTGELFF. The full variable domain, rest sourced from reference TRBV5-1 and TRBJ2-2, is KAGVTQTPRYLIKTRGQQVTLSCSPISGHRSVSWYQQTPGQGLQFLFEYFSETQRNKGNFPGRFSGRQFSNSRSEMNVSTLELGDSALYLCASSFVRGVVGTGELFFGEGSRLTVL.

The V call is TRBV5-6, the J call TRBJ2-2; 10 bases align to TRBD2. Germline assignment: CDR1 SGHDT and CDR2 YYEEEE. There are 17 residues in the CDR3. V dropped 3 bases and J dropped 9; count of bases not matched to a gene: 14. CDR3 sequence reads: CASSWVVAGGPHRELFF. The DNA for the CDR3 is TGTGCCAGCAGCTGGGTGGTAGCGGGGGGCCCACACCGGGAGCTGTTTTTT.